Listed here are 29 T cell receptor beta chains from one sample, sequenced in a study of T cells in Graves' hyperthyroidism and ophthalmopathy. RNA transcripts served as the template for amplifying TCR beta CDR3 regions. First-round RT-PCR targeting the TCR CDR3 was performed with the HTBI primer set. TCRdb ran MiXCR on the multiplex PCR reads and lists one entry per CDR3 protein. Here the sample spans around 600,000 distinct CDR3 sequences, about 15% being singletons. The sequencing input was blood. The receptors were sampled from a woman between 45 and 65 years old with Graves' ophthalmopathy.

This clonotype was seen at least ten times. The chain combines TRBV7-2 with TRBJ2-1, with 8 nucleotides matching TRBD1. There are 15 residues in the CDR3. V trimming: 5 bases; J trimming: 0 bases; junction bases outside the gene matches: 3. Germline CDR1 is SGHTA and CDR2 is FQGNSA. The CDR3 loop reads CASSPDRGSYNEQFF. For the CDR3, the DNA is TGTGCCAGCAGCCCCGACAGGGGCTCCTACAATGAGCAGTTCTTC.

The V call is TRBV4-1, the J call TRBJ2-7, with 8 nucleotides matching TRBD2. Germline trimming cut 1 base from V and 3 bases from J; bases unmatched to any gene: 8. The CDR3 is made up of 16 amino acids. The germline gives CDR1 MGHRA, CDR2 YSYEKL. The DNA for the CDR3 is TGCGCCAGCAGCCAAGTTAGTCTAGCGGGTATCTACGAGCAGTACTTC. It codes for CASSQVSLAGIYEQYF.

A word on this clonotype: A much larger clone sits a single nucleotide away, making a read error possible. The chain carries TRBV5-1 and TRBJ2-3; D remains ambiguous. The CDR3 loop spans 15 amino acids. The V gene's germline CDR1 is SGHRS and CDR2 YFSETQ. V lost 2 bases and J 2 bases, leaving 12 bases between the germline ends. CDR3 coding DNA: TGCGCCAGCAGCTTTGTGGGATGGGACACAGATACGCAGTATTTT. The encoded protein is CASSFVGWDTDTQYF.

This clonotype was recorded at least ten times. V and J are TRBV7-9 and TRBJ2-3, with a tentative D call TRBD2 (5 bases). V lost 8 bases and J lost 1, with 13 bases in between. Germline CDR1 and CDR2: SEHNR and FQNEAQ (reference sequence). The length of the CDR3 is 14 residues. The CDR3 here is CASGSVAGTDTQYF. DNA for the CDR3: TGTGCCAGCGGGAGTGTGGCGGGCACAGATACGCAGTATTTT. The full variable domain, completed using reference TRBV7-9 and TRBJ2-3, is DTGVSQNPRHKITKRGQNVTFRCDPISEHNRLYWYRQTLGQGPEFLTYFQNEAQLEKSRLLSDRFSAERPKGSFSTLEIQRTEQGDSAMYLCASGSVAGTDTQYFGPGTRLTVL.

This clonotype has just a few counts. The chain carries TRBV6-2 or TRBV6-3 and TRBJ1-5, with a tentative D call TRBD1 (5 bases). This CDR3 spans 15 amino acids. Germline V gives CDR1 MNHEY, CDR2 SVGEGT. The V gene lost 6 bases and the J gene lost 3 bases, with 15 bases spanning the gap. CDR3 coding DNA: TGTGCCAGCAGACCGATTGACAGCCCCAATCAGCCCCAGCATTTT. Translation: CASRPIDSPNQPQHF.

There are a few counts of this clonotype. The chain is built from TRBV12-3 or TRBV12-4 and TRBJ1-4, with a possible D match to TRBD1 (6 bases). V was cut by 10 bases and J by 4 bases, with 13 bases left in between. The CDR3 totals 13 residues. For the CDR3, the DNA is TGTGCCACGGGGGCTGGAATTAATGAAAAACTGTTTTTT. Amino acid sequence: CATGAGINEKLFF.

The table lists this clonotype with a few counts. CDR3 nucleotides: TGCAGCGCTGACGATCAGGGGCGCCAGCCCCAGCATTTT. As protein: CSADDQGRQPQHF. The chain carries TRBV29-1 and TRBJ1-5; D might be TRBD1 (6 bases). The germline V and J ends were trimmed by 7 bases and 7 bases, with 17 bases remaining between them. CDR3 length: 13 amino acids. The V gene's germline CDR1 is SQVTM and CDR2 ANQGSEA.

The chain recombines TRBV28 with TRBJ1-6; the D gene is possibly TRBD1 (6 bases). The CDR3 extends over 15 amino acids. V gave up 3 bases and J gave up 7 bases, with 13 bases separating them. Looked up from germline, CDR1 is MDHEN and CDR2 is SYDVKM. Written as DNA, the CDR3 is TGTGCCAGCAGTTTGCCAGGGGTAGGGAATTCACCCCTCCACTTT. This translates into CASSLPGVGNSPLHF.

This clonotype was counted ten times or more. The J gene is TRBJ2-2, the V gene TRBV9; TRBD1 aligns across 10 bases. This CDR3 region has 17 residues. Germline-derived CDR1 and CDR2 are SGDLS and YYNGEE. Trimming cost V 4 bases and J 4 bases; bases outside gene matches: 10. CDR3 loop: CASSPSSGTGVTGELFF. For the CDR3, the DNA is TGTGCCAGCAGCCCAAGCTCCGGGACAGGGGTCACCGGGGAGCTGTTTTTT. The full variable domain, rest sourced from reference TRBV9 and TRBJ2-2, is DSGVTQTPKHLITATGQRVTLRCSPRSGDLSVYWYQQSLDQGLQFLIQYYNGEERAKGNILERFSAQQFPDLHSELNLSSLELGDSALYFCASSPSSGTGVTGELFFGEGSRLTVL.

The chain couples TRBV25-1 to TRBJ2-1; D remains ambiguous. Between the trimmed V and J ends, which lost 0 bases and 9 bases, there was a span of 9 bases. Per germline, CDR1 MGHDK and CDR2 SYGVNS. There are 13 residues in the CDR3. In DNA form, the CDR3 reads TGTGCCAGCAGTGAATATACCAGAGGTGAGCAGTTCTTC. Translation: CASSEYTRGEQFF.

V is TRBV20-1 and J is TRBJ2-1; TRBD1 matches at 10 bases. Unmatched junction bases numbered 4, after V lost 3 bases and J lost 2 bases. Germline lookup yields CDR1 DFQATT and CDR2 SNEGSKA (reference sequence). CDR3 size: 15 residues. As DNA, the CDR3 is TGCAGTGCTAGTACCGGGACAGGGGCCTACAATGAGCAGTTCTTC. Translation gives CSASTGTGAYNEQFF.

The chain uses TRBV6-6 and TRBJ2-7, with TRBD2 identical over 8 bases. The CDR3 runs 15 residues. J was trimmed by 1 base and V by 0 bases; bases with no gene match: 2. Germline loops: CDR1 MNHNY, CDR2 SVGAGI (reference sequence). The CDR3: CASSYSGTRSYEQYF. CDR3 sequence (DNA): TGTGCCAGCAGTTACTCTGGGACTAGGTCCTACGAGCAGTACTTC.

In the case of this clonotype: An end of the junction does not agree with germline; a read error may underlie this. The chain employs TRBV11-3 and TRBJ2-2; unclear D gene. This CDR3 is 14 amino acids long. The germline CDR1 and CDR2 sequences are SGHNT and YENEEA. This CDR3 reads CASSLDANTGELFF. CDR3 DNA sequence: TGTGCCAGCAGTTTAGATGCGAACACCGGGGAGCTGTTTTTT.

The CDR3 loop is CASSQERHMNTEAFF. CDR3 DNA: TGTGCCAGCAGCCAAGAACGACACATGAACACTGAAGCTTTCTTT. The V and J genes are TRBV4-2 and TRBJ1-1; D remains ambiguous. Germline values: CDR1 LGHNA, CDR2 YNFKEQ. This CDR3 is built from 15 residues. V shed 0 bases and J shed 0 bases, with 8 bases lying between them.

This clonotype was picked up many times. J is TRBJ1-1 and V is TRBV6-1; TRBD1 is a possible D gene (6 bases). The CDR3 extends over 15 amino acids. Looked up from germline, CDR1 is MNHNS and CDR2 is SASEGT. V was shortened by 5 bases and J by 0 bases, with 13 bases between the two germline ends. The CDR3 spells CASSWGGPVNTEAFF. CDR3 coding DNA: TGTGCCAGCAGTTGGGGGGGGCCGGTGAACACTGAAGCTTTCTTT.

This clonotype was counted many times. The chain carries TRBV3-1 and TRBJ2-2; a possible D gene is TRBD2 (5 bases). V lost 7 bases to trimming and J lost 3 bases, with 9 bases between them. The germline CDR1 and CDR2 sequences are LGHDT and YNNKEL (reference sequence). The CDR3 extends over 13 amino acids. As DNA, the CDR3 is TGTGCCAGCAACCTACTAGACACCGGGGAGCTGTTTTTT. Protein product: CASNLLDTGELFF. Full variable domain (remainder filled in from reference TRBV3-1 and TRBJ2-2): DTAVSQTPKYLVTQMGNDKSIKCEQNLGHDTMYWYKQDSKKFLKIMFSYNNKELIINETVPNRFSPKSPDKAHLNLHINSLELGDSAVYFCASNLLDTGELFFGEGSRLTVL.

This clonotype was detected a few times. The chain recombines TRBV7-8 with TRBJ2-4; no clear D. CDR1 and CDR2 from the germline V gene are SGHVS and FQNEAQ. V was cut by 2 bases and J by 1 base, with 15 bases left in between. The CDR3 totals 17 residues. The CDR3 DNA sequence: TGTGCCAGCAGCTTAAAACGCCCAGGTAGGGCCAAAAACATTCAGTACTTC. It codes for CASSLKRPGRAKNIQYF.

The CDR3 nucleotides read TGTGCCAGCAGCCAAGATTTTGGCAGGGGATTAGAAGAGACCCAGTACTTC. Translation: CASSQDFGRGLEETQYF. This rearrangement joins TRBV3-1 to TRBJ2-5; a weak D match, TRBD1 (6 bases). Trimming removed 0 bases from V and 3 bases from J, with 17 bases in between. Germline V lookup: CDR1 LGHDT, CDR2 YNNKEL (reference sequence). The CDR3 runs to 17 residues.

This clonotype was counted many times. This chain links TRBV3-1 with TRBJ2-7; 8 bases fit TRBD2. Looked up from germline, CDR1 is LGHDT and CDR2 is YNNKEL (reference sequence). The CDR3 loop spans 14 amino acids. Unmatched junction bases numbered 6, after V lost 4 bases and J lost 4 bases. The chain's CDR3 is CASSRRTSRYEQYF. CDR3 in DNA: TGTGCCAGCAGCCGAAGGACTAGCAGATACGAGCAGTACTTC.

The table lists this clonotype with a few counts. The chain recombines TRBV29-1 with TRBJ2-7, with D tentatively TRBD1 (6 bases). The CDR3 loop spans 12 amino acids. With 4 bases removed from V and 3 bases from J, the gap between germline ends came to 10 bases. Germline-derived CDR1 and CDR2 are SQVTM and ANQGSEA. The CDR3: CSVAGVGYEQYF. Written as DNA, the CDR3 is TGCAGCGTTGCAGGGGTTGGCTACGAGCAGTACTTC.

This clonotype was recorded many times. The J gene is TRBJ1-1, the V gene TRBV27; no definite D call. From germline, CDR1 is MNHEY and CDR2 SMNVEV (reference sequence). V dropped 6 bases and J dropped 4 bases, with 12 bases sitting between them. CDR3 length: 13 amino acids. This chain's CDR3 is CASSLREGTEAFF. Written as DNA, the CDR3 is TGTGCCAGCAGCCTCCGGGAGGGCACTGAAGCTTTCTTT.

This clonotype was seen a few times. DNA of the CDR3: TGCAGTGCTAGACTAAATCGTGGACTAGCGGTAGATACGCAGTATTTT. It yields the protein CSARLNRGLAVDTQYF. The chain carries TRBV20-1 and TRBJ2-3; 10 bases match TRBD2. The V gene end was trimmed by 2 bases and the J gene end by 5 bases; junction bases not matched to a gene: 10. CDR1 DFQATT and CDR2 SNEGSKA come from the germline V gene (reference sequence). The CDR3 length is 16 residues.

There are many counts of this clonotype. The chain combines TRBV20-1 with TRBJ2-1, with no clear D. The CDR3 covers 14 residues. Germline-derived CDR1 and CDR2 are DFQATT and SNEGSKA (reference sequence). V lost 6 bases and J lost 1, with 13 bases in between. CDR3 coding DNA: TGCAGTGCCCCTGGAGTACGGTCCTACAATGAGCAGTTCTTC. Protein product: CSAPGVRSYNEQFF.

This clonotype has only a few counts. This chain uses TRBV3-1 with TRBJ2-5; D is unclear. Deletions cut 6 bases from V and 5 bases from J, with 7 bases between. This CDR3 spans 11 amino acids. Germline V gene lookup returns CDR1 LGHDT and CDR2 YNNKEL (reference sequence). The CDR3 region has the DNA TGTGCCAGCAGGTGCACCGAGACCCAGTACTTC. It specifies CASRCTETQYF.

This sequence joins TRBV7-9 and TRBJ1-2, with 10 nucleotides matching TRBD1. V shed 5 bases and J 7 bases; nucleotides not matched to a gene: 7. Germline V gene lookup returns CDR1 SEHNR and CDR2 FQNEAQ (reference sequence). The CDR3 consists of 14 residues. CDR3 sequence: CASSTRQGAIGYTF. The CDR3, as DNA: TGTGCCAGCAGCACAAGACAGGGGGCCATTGGCTACACCTTC.

The CDR3 reads CSVGSGTETQYF. CDR3 bases: TGCAGCGTTGGGAGCGGGACGGAGACCCAGTACTTC. The chain carries TRBV29-1 and TRBJ2-5, with 7 bases identical to TRBD2. V dropped 4 bases and J dropped 5; count of bases not matched to a gene: 4. Germline CDR1 and CDR2: SQVTM and ANQGSEA. The CDR3 spans 12 residues.

In its sample, this clonotype was seen many times. The genes are TRBV28 and TRBJ1-2, with D perhaps matching TRBD1 (6 bases). CDR3 length: 14 residues. Germline V gene sequence: CDR1 MDHEN, CDR2 SYDVKM. The V end lost 2 bases, the J end lost 4 bases, and 11 bases lay between the germline ends. As DNA, the CDR3 is TGTGCCAGCAGTTTAAGGGGGGTCACCTATGGCTACACCTTC. Its translation: CASSLRGVTYGYTF.

Remarks on this clonotype: Just one base apart from a much larger clone, this may be a read error. The chain has TRBV2 and TRBJ2-5; maybe TRBD1 (6 bases). The CDR3 covers 14 residues. The V gene's germline CDR1 is SNHLY and CDR2 FYNNEI. Trimming removed 9 bases from V and 2 bases from J, with 16 bases in between. The CDR3 DNA is TGTGCCAGTAGAGAGGACAGAAGTCAAGAGACCCAGTACTTC. Translating it yields CASREDRSQETQYF.

The rearrangement links TRBV27 to TRBJ2-2; D is undetermined. Between the trimmed V and J ends, which lost 0 bases and 5 bases, there was a span of 7 bases. CDR1 is MNHEY, CDR2 SMNVEV, per germline (reference sequence). The CDR3 contains 14 residues. The CDR3 region has the DNA TGTGCCAGCAGTTTATCGTTCCAAACCGGGGAGCTGTTTTTT. Its translation is CASSLSFQTGELFF.